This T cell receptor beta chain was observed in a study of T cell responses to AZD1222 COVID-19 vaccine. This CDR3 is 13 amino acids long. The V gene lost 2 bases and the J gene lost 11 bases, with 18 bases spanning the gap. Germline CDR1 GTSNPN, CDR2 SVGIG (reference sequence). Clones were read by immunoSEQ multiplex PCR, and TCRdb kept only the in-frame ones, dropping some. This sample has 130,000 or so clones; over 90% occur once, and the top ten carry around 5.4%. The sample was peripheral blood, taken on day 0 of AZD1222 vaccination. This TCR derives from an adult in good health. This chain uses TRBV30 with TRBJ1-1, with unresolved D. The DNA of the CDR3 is TGTGCCTGGAGTCCCCCGGGTATACACAGCGCTTTCTTT. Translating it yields CAWSPPGIHSAFF.